Below, 15 T cell receptor beta chains from the same sample are listed, as sequenced in a study of blood T cell repertoires in COVID-19. TCRdb's table, derived via immunoSEQ multiplex PCR, lists solely in-frame clones and lacks some. The data hold more than 80,000 clones, with around 87% observed a single time. Sequencing input: peripheral blood. All receptors derive from a man between 40 and 49 years old with acute or convalescent COVID-19.

The chain uses TRBV7-9 and TRBJ1-1; D call uncertain. The germline CDR1 and CDR2 sequences are SEHNR and FQNEAQ (reference sequence). This CDR3 has 12 amino acids. With 8 bases removed from V and 1 base from J, the gap between germline ends came to 8 bases. The CDR3 here is CASGIRNTEAFF. CDR3 nucleotides: TGTGCCAGCGGCATAAGGAACACTGAAGCTTTCTTT.

The chain uses TRBV6-1 and TRBJ2-7; the match to TRBD2 covers 9 bases. The CDR3 contains 16 residues. Germline CDR1 is MNHNS and CDR2 is SASEGT. J gave up 3 bases and V 4 bases, and 10 bases lay outside the gene matches. The CDR3 region is CASSVVRLAEFYEQYF. Here the CDR3 DNA reads TGTGCCAGCAGTGTGGTTAGACTAGCGGAGTTCTACGAGCAGTACTTC.

The rearrangement links TRBV6-5 to TRBJ2-7; 7 bases line up with TRBD1. Germline loops: CDR1 MNHEY, CDR2 SVGAGI. The CDR3 runs 15 residues. J gave up 5 bases and V 6 bases, and 13 bases lay outside the gene matches. CDR3 nucleotides: TGTGCCAGCAGCCTCCGGGACAGCCCAACAGACGAGCAGTACTTC. It encodes CASSLRDSPTDEQYF.

The rearrangement uses TRBV9 and TRBJ2-4, with TRBD1 matching 7 bases. CDR3 length equals 15 residues. CDR1 SGDLS and CDR2 YYNGEE come from the germline V gene. V trimming: 1 base; J trimming: 0 bases; junction bases outside the gene matches: 1. The CDR3 bases are TGTGCCAGCAGCGTACAGGGGGTAGCCAAAAACATTCAGTACTTC. It codes for CASSVQGVAKNIQYF.

The V call is TRBV5-6, the J call TRBJ1-1; 8 positions match TRBD1. The CDR3 is made up of 13 amino acids. The V segment lost 1 base and the J segment 5 bases; nucleotides outside the gene matches: 1. Germline loops: CDR1 SGHDT, CDR2 YYEEEE. The CDR3 DNA reads as TGTGCCAGCAGCTTGAGACAGGGGACTGAAGCTTTCTTT. Translation: CASSLRQGTEAFF.

J is TRBJ2-5 and V is TRBV6-2 or TRBV6-3; D might be TRBD1 (6 bases). The CDR3 sequence is 15 residues long. CDR1 is MNHEY, CDR2 SVGEGT, per germline. The V end lost 4 bases, the J end lost 5 bases, and 17 bases lay between the germline ends. The CDR3 region has the DNA TGTGCCAGCAGTTCCCCCCGGGACCAGGGGGAGACCCAGTACTTC. It codes for CASSSPRDQGETQYF.

This clone came up once. The CDR3 loop reads CASSLGTATSSSGANVLTF. The CDR3 nucleotides are TGTGCCAGCAGCCTCGGGACAGCCACCTCGAGCTCTGGGGCCAACGTCCTGACTTTC. V is TRBV9 and J is TRBJ2-6; 7 bases map to TRBD1. Germline V gene sequence: CDR1 SGDLS, CDR2 YYNGEE. J lost 0 bases, V lost 4 bases, and 13 bases had no gene match. The CDR3 consists of 19 residues.

V usage is TRBV2 and J usage is TRBJ1-1, with TRBD1 as a possible D gene (5 bases). This CDR3 contains 14 residues. V was clipped by 9 bases and J by 9 bases, with 23 bases between them. Germline CDR1 is SNHLY and CDR2 is FYNNEI. CDR3 loop: CASNSGTLGSQAFF. CDR3 bases: TGTGCCAGTAACTCCGGGACTTTAGGCTCCCAAGCTTTCTTT.

This clone is a singleton in its sample. Other DNA sequences in the sample encode the same CDR3. The chain employs TRBV12-3 or TRBV12-4 and TRBJ2-2, with D unclear. Trimming left V 6 bases short and J 5 bases short, with 10 bases between. The CDR3 has 13 residues. The DNA of the CDR3 is TGTGCCAGCAGCCCGAGACTGACCGGGGAGCTGTTTTTT. Translation: CASSPRLTGELFF.

CDR3: CSVEEYTGKFVFF. CDR3 nucleotide sequence: TGCAGCGTTGAAGAATATACCGGGAAGTTTGTCTTCTTT. The chain employs TRBV29-1 and TRBJ1-1; D unclear. This CDR3 contains 13 residues. Germline values: CDR1 SQVTM, CDR2 ANQGSEA. V was shortened by 0 bases and J by 14 bases, with 19 bases between the two germline ends.

The gene calls are TRBV6-4 and TRBJ1-2; perhaps TRBD1 as D (6 bases). V was cut by 6 bases and J by 2 bases, with 10 bases left in between. The CDR3 is made up of 13 amino acids. Germline-derived CDR1 and CDR2 are MRHNA and SNTAGT. CDR3 DNA: TGTGCCAGCAGCCCCGGACAGAACTATGGCTACACCTTC. Translating gives CASSPGQNYGYTF.

The chain is built from TRBV14 and TRBJ2-7, with 7 positions matching TRBD1. Losses at the gene ends were 3 bases for V and 7 bases for J; bases not matched to a gene: 6. Germline CDR1 and CDR2: SGHDN and FVKESK. The CDR3 has 13 residues. CDR3 sequence: CASSQGQQREQYF. In nucleotides, the CDR3 is TGTGCCAGCAGCCAGGGACAGCAGCGGGAGCAGTACTTC.

The chain is built from TRBV5-4 and TRBJ1-1; 7 bases agree with TRBD1. CDR1 is SGHNT and CDR2 is YYREEE in the germline V gene (reference sequence). The V gene end was trimmed by 3 bases and the J gene end by 3 bases; junction bases not matched to a gene: 5. The CDR3 is 14 residues long. The CDR3: CASSSRDRHTEAFF. DNA for the CDR3: TGTGCCAGCAGCTCCCGGGACAGACACACTGAAGCTTTCTTT.

V usage is TRBV7-8 and J usage is TRBJ1-2, with TRBD1 identical over 8 bases. V lost 1 base and J lost 2; bases outside the gene matches: 6. The CDR3 consists of 16 residues. Germline-derived CDR1 and CDR2 are SGHVS and FQNEAQ. DNA of the CDR3: TGTGCCAGCAGCTTAGGGCAGGGGGCGGCAAACTATGGCTACACCTTC. It translates to CASSLGQGAANYGYTF.

V gene TRBV9 combines with J gene TRBJ1-4; D is possibly TRBD1 (6 bases). V was shortened by 0 bases and J by 14 bases, with 14 bases between the two germline ends. The CDR3 spans 13 residues. CDR1 SGDLS and CDR2 YYNGEE come from the germline V gene. The CDR3 coding sequence is TGTGCCAGCAGCGTAGGTCCCAGGGGCGGCCTGTTTTTT. This translates into CASSVGPRGGLFF. The full variable domain, in which reference TRBV9 and TRBJ1-4 provide the parts outside the CDR3, is DSGVTQTPKHLITATGQRVTLRCSPRSGDLSVYWYQQSLDQGLQFLIQYYNGEERAKGNILERFSAQQFPDLHSELNLSSLELGDSALYFCASSVGPRGGLFFGSGTQLSVL.